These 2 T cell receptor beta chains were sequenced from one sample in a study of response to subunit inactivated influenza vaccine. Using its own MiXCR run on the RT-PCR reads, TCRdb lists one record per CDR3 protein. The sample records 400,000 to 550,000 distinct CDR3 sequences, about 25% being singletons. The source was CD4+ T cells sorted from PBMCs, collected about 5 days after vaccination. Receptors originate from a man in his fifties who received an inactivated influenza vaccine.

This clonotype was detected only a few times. CDR3 coding DNA: TGTGCCAGCAGCTTAAGGATCTCGATCACTGACAATGAGCAGTTCTTC. This gives the protein CASSLRISITDNEQFF. V and J are TRBV21-1 and TRBJ2-1. TRBV21-1 is noted as a pseudogene. This CDR3 spans 16 amino acids.

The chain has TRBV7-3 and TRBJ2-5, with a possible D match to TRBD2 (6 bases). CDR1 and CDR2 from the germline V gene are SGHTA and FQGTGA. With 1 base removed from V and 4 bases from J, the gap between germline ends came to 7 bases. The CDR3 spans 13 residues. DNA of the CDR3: TGTGCCAGCAGCTTAAATAGCGGAGAGACCCAGTACTTC. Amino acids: CASSLNSGETQYF.